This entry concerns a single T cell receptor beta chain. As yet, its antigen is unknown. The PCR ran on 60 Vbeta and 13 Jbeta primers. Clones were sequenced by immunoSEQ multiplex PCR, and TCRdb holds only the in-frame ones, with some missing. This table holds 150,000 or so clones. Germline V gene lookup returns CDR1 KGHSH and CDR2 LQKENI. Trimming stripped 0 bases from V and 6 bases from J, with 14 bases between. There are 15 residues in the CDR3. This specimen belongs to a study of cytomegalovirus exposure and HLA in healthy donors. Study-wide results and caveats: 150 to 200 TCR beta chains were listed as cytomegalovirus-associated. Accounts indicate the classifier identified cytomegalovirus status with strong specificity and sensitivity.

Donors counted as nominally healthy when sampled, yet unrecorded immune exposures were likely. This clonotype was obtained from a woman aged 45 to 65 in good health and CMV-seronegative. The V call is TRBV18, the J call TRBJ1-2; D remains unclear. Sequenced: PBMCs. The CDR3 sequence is CASSPPTTAPHGYTF. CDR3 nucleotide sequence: TGTGCCAGCTCACCACCGACTACTGCCCCCCATGGCTACACCTTC.